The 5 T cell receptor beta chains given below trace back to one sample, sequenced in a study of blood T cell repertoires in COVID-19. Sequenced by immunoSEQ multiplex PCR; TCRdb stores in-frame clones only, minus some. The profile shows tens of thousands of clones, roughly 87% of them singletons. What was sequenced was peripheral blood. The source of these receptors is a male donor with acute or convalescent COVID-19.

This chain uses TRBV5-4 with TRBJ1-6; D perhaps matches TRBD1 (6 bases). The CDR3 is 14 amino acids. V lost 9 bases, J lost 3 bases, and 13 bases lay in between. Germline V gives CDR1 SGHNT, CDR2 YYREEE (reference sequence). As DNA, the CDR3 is TGTGCCACGGGTGACAGGAGCTATAATTCACCCCTCCACTTT. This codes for CATGDRSYNSPLHF. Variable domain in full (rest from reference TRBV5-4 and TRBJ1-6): ETGVTQSPTHLIKTRGQQVTLRCSSQSGHNTVSWYQQALGQGPQFIFQYYREEENGRGNFPPRFSGLQFPNYSSELNVNALELDDSALYLCATGDRSYNSPLHFGNGTRLTVT.

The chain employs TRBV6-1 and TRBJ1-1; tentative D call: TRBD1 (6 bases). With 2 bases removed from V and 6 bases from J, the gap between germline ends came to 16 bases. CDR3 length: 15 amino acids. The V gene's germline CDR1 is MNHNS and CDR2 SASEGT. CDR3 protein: CASSESAGGPAEAFF. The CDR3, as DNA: TGTGCCAGCAGTGAATCGGCGGGGGGCCCCGCTGAAGCTTTCTTT.

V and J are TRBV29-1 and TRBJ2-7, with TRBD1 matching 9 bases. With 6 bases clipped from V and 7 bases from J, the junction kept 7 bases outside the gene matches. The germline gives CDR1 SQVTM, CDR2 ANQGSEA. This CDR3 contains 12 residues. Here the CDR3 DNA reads TGCAGCGTCGAAACAGGGGGCGAGGAGCAGTACTTC. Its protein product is CSVETGGEEQYF.

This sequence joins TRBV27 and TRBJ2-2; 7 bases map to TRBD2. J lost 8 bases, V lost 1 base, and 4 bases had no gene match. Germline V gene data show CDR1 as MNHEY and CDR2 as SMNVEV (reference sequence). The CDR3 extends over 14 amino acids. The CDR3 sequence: CASSLFQGGGELFF. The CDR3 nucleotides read TGTGCCAGCAGTTTATTTCAGGGAGGGGGGGAGCTGTTTTTT.

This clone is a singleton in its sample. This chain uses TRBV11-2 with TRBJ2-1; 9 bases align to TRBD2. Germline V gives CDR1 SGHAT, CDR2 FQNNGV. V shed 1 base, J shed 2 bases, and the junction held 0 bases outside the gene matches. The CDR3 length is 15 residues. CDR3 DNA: TGTGCCAGCAGCTTAGGCGGGGGGGCCTACAATGAGCAGTTCTTC. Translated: CASSLGGGAYNEQFF. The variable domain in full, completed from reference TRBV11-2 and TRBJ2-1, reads EAGVAQSPRYKIIEKRQSVAFWCNPISGHATLYWYQQILGQGPKLLIQFQNNGVVDDSQLPKDRFSAERLKGVDSTLKIQPAKLEDSAVYLCASSLGGGAYNEQFFGPGTRLTVL.